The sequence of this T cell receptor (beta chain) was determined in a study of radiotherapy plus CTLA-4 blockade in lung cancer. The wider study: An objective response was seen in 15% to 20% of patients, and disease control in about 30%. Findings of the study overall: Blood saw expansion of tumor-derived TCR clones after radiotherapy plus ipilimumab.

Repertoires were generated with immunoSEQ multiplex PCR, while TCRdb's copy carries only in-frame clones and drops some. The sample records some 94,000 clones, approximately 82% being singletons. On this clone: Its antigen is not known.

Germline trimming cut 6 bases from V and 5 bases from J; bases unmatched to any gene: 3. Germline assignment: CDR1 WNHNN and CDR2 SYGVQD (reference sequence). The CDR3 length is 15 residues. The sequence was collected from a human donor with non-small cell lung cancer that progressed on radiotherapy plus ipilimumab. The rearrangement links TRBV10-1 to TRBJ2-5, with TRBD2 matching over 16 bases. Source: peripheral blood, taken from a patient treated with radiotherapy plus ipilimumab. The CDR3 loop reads CASRGLAGGGETQYF. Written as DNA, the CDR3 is TGCGCCAGCAGGGGACTAGCGGGAGGGGGGGAGACCCAGTACTTC.